This T cell receptor (beta chain) was recovered during a study of vaccination and CD4 T cells after COVID-19. Whole-study context: Convalescent persons amounted to six males plus four females, two of whom were Hispanic. Whole-study results and caveats: Vaccine-specific clones in convalescent patients were spike mono-reactive in 304 of 307 cases. The rise in median SARS-CoV-2-reactive clonotypes, from about 20 to 38, was not significant.

The CDR3 consists of 16 residues. Per the germline V gene, CDR1 is MNHEY and CDR2 is SVGAGI. The V end was cut by 2 bases, the J end by 2 bases, with 16 bases between. Treatment given: roughly ten-day PBMC culture with coronavirus spike peptide pools or control peptides (ViraFEST assay). By share, this clonotype counts as medium-sized. Its antigen is as yet unknown. With the Oncomine TCR Beta short-read assay, DNA from cultured CD4+ T cells was sequenced. One entry per CDR3 protein results from TCRdb running MiXCR on the PCR reads. Among about 2,800 distinct CDR3 sequences listed, 30% were seen once. This sample comprised CD4+ T cells from blood, cultured in vitro, obtained after SARS-CoV-2 vaccination. The receptor's source is a human donor who had recovered from COVID-19. V gene TRBV6-5 combines with J gene TRBJ2-7; weak D call: TRBD2 (7 bases). For the CDR3, the DNA is TGTGCCAGCAGTTACCAGGGGTGGGGGGGCCCCTACGAGCAGTACTTC. It codes for CASSYQGWGGPYEQYF.